This T cell receptor (beta chain) appears in the sequencing data of a study of T cells in Graves' hyperthyroidism and ophthalmopathy. Overall study results and limits: Among clonotypes expanded in thyroid above 0.001, most were also found in blood.

This clonotype was found a few times. Its target is unknown. Amplification of TCR beta CDR3 regions used RNA as the template. The HTBI primer set was used in a first-round RT-PCR of the TCR CDR3. MiXCR was run by TCRdb on the multiplex PCR reads, yielding one entry per CDR3 protein. The sample shows 700,000 or so distinct CDR3 sequences, about a sixth of them seen only once. V was trimmed by 6 bases and J by 0 bases, leaving 13 bases between them. CDR1 and CDR2 (germline): SQVTM, ANQGSEA. The CDR3 runs to 14 residues. The rearrangement links TRBV29-1 to TRBJ2-3, with a tentative D call TRBD2 (5 bases). This clonotype was sampled from a man aged 18-30 years with Graves' hyperthyroidism. What was sequenced was blood. CDR3 in DNA: TGCAGCGTCCCGGACTTTCTTAGCACAGATACGCAGTATTTT. Protein product: CSVPDFLSTDTQYF.